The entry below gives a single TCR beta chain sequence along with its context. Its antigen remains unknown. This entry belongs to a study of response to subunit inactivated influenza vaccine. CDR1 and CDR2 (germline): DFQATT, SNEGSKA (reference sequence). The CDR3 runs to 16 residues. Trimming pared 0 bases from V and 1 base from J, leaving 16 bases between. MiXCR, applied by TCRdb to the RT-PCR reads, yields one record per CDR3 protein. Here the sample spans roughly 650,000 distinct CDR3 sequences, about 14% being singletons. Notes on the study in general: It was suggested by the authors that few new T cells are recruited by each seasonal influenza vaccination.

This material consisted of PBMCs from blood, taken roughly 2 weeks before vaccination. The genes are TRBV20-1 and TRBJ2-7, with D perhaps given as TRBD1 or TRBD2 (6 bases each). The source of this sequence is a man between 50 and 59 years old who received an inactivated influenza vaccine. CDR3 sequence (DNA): TGCAGTGCTAGAGACCTGGAGGGGGGTAGTTCCTACGAGCAGTACTTC. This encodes CSARDLEGGSSYEQYF.